There are a few counts of the clone carrying this T cell receptor beta chain. Individual cDNA molecules in this library carried unique molecular identifiers. TCRdb recomputed calls from the RACE reads with MiXCR, one row per CDR3 protein. The top ten clones hold approximately 1.4% of a sample with around 110,000 distinct CDR3 sequences, 9% to 14% of them seen once. These data are taken from a study of human T cells and chemical hapten exposure. The sample's time point: patch test 1, 2 weeks after DPC sensitization. Treatment of the sample: therapeutic diphenylcyclopropenone sensitization with weekly scalp DPC. Germline CDR1 and CDR2: KGHDR and SFDVKD. The CDR3 has 14 residues. Trimming took 9 bases from V and 0 from J, leaving 11 bases between them.

This specimen was whole blood, taken in connection with sensitization to the hapten diphenylcyclopropenone (DPC). The sequence was collected from a woman between 45 and 60 years old with alopecia areata. Some clones in this sample may be carry-over from other donors' samples. The gene calls are TRBV24-1 and TRBJ2-1; no definite D call. For the CDR3, the DNA is TGTGCCACCGGCCCTCAAGGCTCCTACAATGAGCAGTTCTTC. Translated: CATGPQGSYNEQFF.